This note documents a single T cell receptor beta chain sequence. Antigen specificity is unknown. Other DNA sequences in this specimen translate into the identical CDR3. The study reverse transcribed the entire isolated RNA, so it sequenced expressed TCRB transcripts. An average approximately 3.5 million reads came from naive, central memory and regulatory T cell samples. The data were produced by immunoSEQ multiplex PCR, yet TCRdb's version contains in-frame clones alone and is incomplete. The sample lists some 350,000 clones; 8.5% to 10% were seen once. The data belong to a study of beta chain features in type 1 diabetes. Overall study: Researchers looked at approximately 100,000,000 sorted cells across all samples. Whole-study results and caveats: Patients with type 1 diabetes showed fewer VDJ junction insertions and more deletions. The naive, central memory and Treg TCRB repertoires showed an apparent similarity that was greater among patients than among healthy donors. Among all four CD4+ subsets, Type 1 diabetes patients had TCRB CDR3s that were moderately but significantly shorter.

J was trimmed by 5 bases and V by 0 bases; bases with no gene match: 4. From germline, CDR1 is GTSNPN and CDR2 SVGIG (reference sequence). The CDR3 has 14 residues. J is TRBJ2-5 and V is TRBV30; 9 bases fit TRBD1. Sequencing used central memory CD4+ T cells from blood. This clonotype was sampled from a man aged 25 to 45 with type 1 diabetes. Here the CDR3 DNA reads TGTGCCTGGAGTGTGGGACAGGGTGGGGAGACCCAGTACTTC. Residues: CAWSVGQGGETQYF.